The next 7 T cell receptor beta chains were all read from a single sample in a study of cytomegalovirus exposure and HLA in healthy donors. PCR used 60 Vbeta primers and 13 Jbeta primers. Produced via immunoSEQ multiplex PCR; TCRdb's table is partial and in-frame only. Here the sample spans 150,000 to 200,000 clones, about 85% being singletons. Sequenced input: PBMCs. The receptor set was obtained from a man aged 18 to 29 in good health and CMV-seropositive.

The chain employs TRBV19 and TRBJ1-2, with D perhaps matching TRBD1 (6 bases). Trimming cost V 9 bases and J 4 bases, with 18 bases left between them. CDR1 is LNHDA, CDR2 SQIVND, per germline (reference sequence). The CDR3 is made up of 14 amino acids. CDR3 loop: CASLDSQILYGYTF. The CDR3 coding sequence is TGTGCCAGCTTGGACAGCCAAATTCTCTATGGCTACACCTTC.

The chain combines TRBV13 with TRBJ2-5, with a tentative D call TRBD1 (5 bases). TRBJ2-7 matches the DNA end more closely, so the J call is doubtful. There are 13 residues in the CDR3. Germline V gene sequence: CDR1 PRHDT, CDR2 FYEKMQ (reference sequence). The CDR3 DNA follows: TGTGCCAGCAGCCCCCAGGGATCCTACGAGCAGTACTTC. It encodes CASSPQGSYEQYF.

V usage is TRBV29-1 and J usage is TRBJ1-1; D may be TRBD1 (5 bases). The V end was cut by 4 bases, the J end by 1 base, with 13 bases between. CDR1 is SQVTM and CDR2 is ANQGSEA in the germline V gene. The CDR3 loop spans 14 amino acids. The CDR3 nucleotides read TGCAGCGTTGTAATGCTGCAGGGGAACACTGAAGCTTTCTTT. Its protein product is CSVVMLQGNTEAFF.

Here the CDR3 DNA reads TGTGCCAGTCAAAGCGGACAGGGGGCTCTAAGTGGCTACACCTTC. Translated: CASQSGQGALSGYTF. The chain couples TRBV7-9 to TRBJ1-2; TRBD1 agrees at 11 bases. Per germline, CDR1 SEHNR and CDR2 FQNEAQ (reference sequence). Trimming at V came to 9 bases and at J to 7 bases, leaving 13 bases not matched to a gene. The length of the CDR3 is 15 residues. The whole variable domain, filled in from reference TRBV7-9 and TRBJ1-2, reads DTGVSQNPRHKITKRGQNVTFRCDPISEHNRLYWYRQTLGQGPEFLTYFQNEAQLEKSRLLSDRFSAERPKGSFSTLEIQRTEQGDSAMYLCASQSGQGALSGYTFGSGTRLTVV.

The chain combines TRBV14 with TRBJ2-6, with a tentative D call TRBD1 (6 bases). Germline lookup yields CDR1 SGHDN and CDR2 FVKESK. This CDR3 is 15 amino acids long. Deletions cut 4 bases from V and 3 bases from J, with 10 bases between. The CDR3 sequence is CASSPQGSGANVLTF. The CDR3 nucleotides read TGTGCCAGCAGCCCGCAGGGGAGTGGGGCCAACGTCCTGACTTTC.

This clone has only one observation. The CDR3 sequence: CATSRDRPGVHEQYF. In DNA form, the CDR3 reads TGTGCCACCAGCAGAGATCGGCCAGGGGTCCACGAGCAGTACTTC. The chain uses TRBV15 and TRBJ2-7; TRBD1 might be the D (6 bases). The CDR3 runs 15 residues. Between the trimmed V and J ends, which lost 0 bases and 5 bases, there was a span of 14 bases. Germline V gene data show CDR1 as LNHNV and CDR2 as YYDKDF (reference sequence).

The chain couples TRBV4-3 to TRBJ1-1; TRBD1 is a possible D gene (6 bases). The CDR3 is 14 amino acids. CDR1 is LGHNA and CDR2 is YSLEER in the germline V gene. The V gene lost 4 bases and the J gene lost 4 bases, with 13 bases spanning the gap. The CDR3 protein is CASSRDMTATEAFF. CDR3 coding DNA: TGCGCCAGCAGCCGGGACATGACAGCCACTGAAGCTTTCTTT.